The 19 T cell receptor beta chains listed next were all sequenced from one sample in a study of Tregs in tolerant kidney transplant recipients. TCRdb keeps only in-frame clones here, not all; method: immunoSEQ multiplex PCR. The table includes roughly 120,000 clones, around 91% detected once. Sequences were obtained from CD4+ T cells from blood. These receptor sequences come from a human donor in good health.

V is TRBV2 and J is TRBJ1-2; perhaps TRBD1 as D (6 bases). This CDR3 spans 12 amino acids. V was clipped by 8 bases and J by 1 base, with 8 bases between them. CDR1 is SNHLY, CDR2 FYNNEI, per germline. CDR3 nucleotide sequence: TGTGCCAGCGGACAGTTTAACTATGGCTACACCTTC. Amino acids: CASGQFNYGYTF.

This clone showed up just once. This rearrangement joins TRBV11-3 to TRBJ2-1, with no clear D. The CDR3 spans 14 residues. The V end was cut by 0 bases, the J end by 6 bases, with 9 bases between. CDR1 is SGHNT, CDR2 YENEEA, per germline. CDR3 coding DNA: TGTGCCAGCAGCTTAGAACCCACGAGCAATGAGCAGTTCTTC. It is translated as CASSLEPTSNEQFF. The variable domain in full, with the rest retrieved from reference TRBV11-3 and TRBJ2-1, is EAGVVQSPRYKIIEKKQPVAFWCNPISGHNTLYWYLQNLGQGPELLIRYENEEAVDDSQLPKDRFSAERLKGVDSTLKIQPAELGDSAVYLCASSLEPTSNEQFFGPGTRLTVL.

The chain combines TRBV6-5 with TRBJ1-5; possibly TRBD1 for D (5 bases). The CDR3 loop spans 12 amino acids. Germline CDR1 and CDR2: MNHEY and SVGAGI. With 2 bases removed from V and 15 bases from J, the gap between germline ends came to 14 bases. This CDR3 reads CASSYRPGTPHF. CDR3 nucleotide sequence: TGTGCCAGCAGTTACAGACCCGGGACCCCGCATTTT.

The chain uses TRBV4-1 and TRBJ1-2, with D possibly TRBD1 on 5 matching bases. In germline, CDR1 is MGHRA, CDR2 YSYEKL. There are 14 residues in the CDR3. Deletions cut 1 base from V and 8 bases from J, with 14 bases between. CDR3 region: CASSQGQGREGYTF. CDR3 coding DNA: TGCGCCAGCAGCCAAGGTCAGGGCCGGGAGGGCTACACCTTC.

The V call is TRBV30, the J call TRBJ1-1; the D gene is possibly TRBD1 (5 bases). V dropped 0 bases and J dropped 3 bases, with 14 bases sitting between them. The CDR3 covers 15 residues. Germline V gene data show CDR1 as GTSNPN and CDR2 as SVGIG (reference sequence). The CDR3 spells CAWSVLEGPYTEAFF. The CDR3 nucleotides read TGTGCCTGGAGTGTATTGGAGGGACCTTACACTGAAGCTTTCTTT.

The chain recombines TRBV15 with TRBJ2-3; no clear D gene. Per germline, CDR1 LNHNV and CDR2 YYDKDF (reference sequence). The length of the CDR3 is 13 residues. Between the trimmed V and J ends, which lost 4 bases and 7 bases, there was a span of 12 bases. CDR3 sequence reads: CATSIRTPNTQYF. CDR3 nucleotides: TGTGCCACCAGCATTCGGACGCCCAATACGCAGTATTTT.

The CDR3 nucleotides read TGCGCCAGCAGCCAATCGACAGGGGGCGCCCCGGCTAATGAAAAACTGTTTTTT. This sequence encodes CASSQSTGGAPANEKLFF. The gene calls are TRBV4-1 and TRBJ1-4, with TRBD1 identical over 10 bases. The germline gives CDR1 MGHRA, CDR2 YSYEKL. V shed 2 bases and J 3 bases; nucleotides not matched to a gene: 9. This CDR3 is 18 amino acids long.

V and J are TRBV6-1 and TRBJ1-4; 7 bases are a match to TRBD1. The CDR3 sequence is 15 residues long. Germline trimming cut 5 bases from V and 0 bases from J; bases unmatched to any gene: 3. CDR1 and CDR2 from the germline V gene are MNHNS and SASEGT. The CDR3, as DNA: TGTGCCAGCAGTTTGCAGGGGGCAACTAATGAAAAACTGTTTTTT. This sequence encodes CASSLQGATNEKLFF.

CDR3 nucleotides: TGTGCCAGCAGTCTAGCGGTCCTCCTCTACGAGCAGTACTTC. Encoded protein: CASSLAVLLYEQYF. The rearrangement uses TRBV2 and TRBJ2-7; 7 bases are a match to TRBD2. The CDR3 sequence is 14 residues long. After removal of 5 bases from V and 3 bases from J, the junction contained 7 bases not matched to a gene. Per the germline V gene, CDR1 is SNHLY and CDR2 is FYNNEI. The whole variable domain, remainder taken from reference TRBV2 and TRBJ2-7, is EPEVTQTPSHQVTQMGQEVILRCVPISNHLYFYWYRQILGQKVEFLVSFYNNEISEKSEIFDDQFSVERPDGSNFTLKIRSTKLEDSAMYFCASSLAVLLYEQYFGPGTRLTVT.

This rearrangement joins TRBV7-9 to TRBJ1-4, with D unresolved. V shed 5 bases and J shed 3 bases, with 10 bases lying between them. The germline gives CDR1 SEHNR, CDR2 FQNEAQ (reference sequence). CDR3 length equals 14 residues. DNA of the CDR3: TGTGCCAGCAGCACAGCAGCCCCTAATGAAAAACTGTTTTTT. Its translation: CASSTAAPNEKLFF.

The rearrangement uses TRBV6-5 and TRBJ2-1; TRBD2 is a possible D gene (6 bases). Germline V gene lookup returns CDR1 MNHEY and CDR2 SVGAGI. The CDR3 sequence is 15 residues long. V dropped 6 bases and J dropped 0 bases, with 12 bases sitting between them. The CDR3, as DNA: TGTGCCAGCAGCTTAGCGGCGAGCTCCTACAATGAGCAGTTCTTC. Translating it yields CASSLAASSYNEQFF.

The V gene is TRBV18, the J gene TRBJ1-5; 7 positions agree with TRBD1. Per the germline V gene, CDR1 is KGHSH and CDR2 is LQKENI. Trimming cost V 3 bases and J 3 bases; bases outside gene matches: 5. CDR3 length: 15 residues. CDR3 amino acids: CASSPSDRANQPQHF. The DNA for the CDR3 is TGTGCCAGCTCACCCTCTGACAGGGCCAATCAGCCCCAGCATTTT.

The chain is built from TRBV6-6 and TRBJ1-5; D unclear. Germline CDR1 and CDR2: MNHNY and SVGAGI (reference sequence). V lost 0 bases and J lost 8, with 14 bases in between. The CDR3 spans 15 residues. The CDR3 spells CASSYSLEASKPQHF. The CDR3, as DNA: TGTGCCAGCAGTTACTCGCTCGAGGCATCCAAGCCCCAGCATTTT.

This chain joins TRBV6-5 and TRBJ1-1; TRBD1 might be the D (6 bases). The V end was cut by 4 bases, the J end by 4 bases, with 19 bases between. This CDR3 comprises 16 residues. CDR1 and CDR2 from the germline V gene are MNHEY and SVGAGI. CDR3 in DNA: TGTGCCAGCAGTTCCCCCCGGGGGGCTTGGGGCACTGAAGCTTTCTTT. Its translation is CASSSPRGAWGTEAFF.

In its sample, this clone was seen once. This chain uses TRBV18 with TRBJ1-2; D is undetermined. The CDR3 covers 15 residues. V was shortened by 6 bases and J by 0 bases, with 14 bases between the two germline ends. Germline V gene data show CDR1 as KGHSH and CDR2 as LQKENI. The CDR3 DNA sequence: TGTGCCAGCTCCTCCCGGTCAGATCCTAACTATGGCTACACCTTC. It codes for CASSSRSDPNYGYTF.

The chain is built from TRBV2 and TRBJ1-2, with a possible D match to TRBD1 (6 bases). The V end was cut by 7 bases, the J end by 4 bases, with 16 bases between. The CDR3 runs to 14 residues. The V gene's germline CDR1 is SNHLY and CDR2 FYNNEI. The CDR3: CASTRGVLTYGYTF. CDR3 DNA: TGTGCCAGCACCAGGGGCGTTCTAACCTATGGCTACACCTTC.

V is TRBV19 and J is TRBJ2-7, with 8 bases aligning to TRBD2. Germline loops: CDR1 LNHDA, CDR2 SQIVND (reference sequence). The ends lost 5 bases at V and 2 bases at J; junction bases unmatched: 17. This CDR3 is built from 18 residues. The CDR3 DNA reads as TGTGCCAGTAGTCGGAGGACTAGCCGACTATTGTTTCCCTACGAGCAGTACTTC. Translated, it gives CASSRRTSRLLFPYEQYF.

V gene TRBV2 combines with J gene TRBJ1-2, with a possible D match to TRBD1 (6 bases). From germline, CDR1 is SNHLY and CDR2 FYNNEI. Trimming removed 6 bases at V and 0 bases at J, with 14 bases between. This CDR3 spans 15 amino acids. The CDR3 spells CASRPGQPTNYGYTF. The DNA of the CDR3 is TGTGCCAGCAGGCCGGGACAACCCACTAACTATGGCTACACCTTC.

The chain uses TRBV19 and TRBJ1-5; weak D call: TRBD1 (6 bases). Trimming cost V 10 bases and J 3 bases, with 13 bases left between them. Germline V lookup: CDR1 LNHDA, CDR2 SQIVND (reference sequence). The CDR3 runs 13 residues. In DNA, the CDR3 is TGTGCCACCGCCGACAGGCTCAATCAGCCCCAGCATTTT. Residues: CATADRLNQPQHF.